One sample yielded the 11 T cell receptor beta chains listed below, sequenced in a study of T cells in tuberculosis (dated by TCRdb to 2016 to 2019). Libraries came from the immunoSEQ multiplex PCR assay. TCRdb took over this immuneACCESS table, retaining in-frame rearrangements with V and J assigned. Such tables are incomplete; in checked studies, under half of the missing clones stem from an unresolved V gene, and the remainder is unexplained. This sample comprises approximately 88,000 clones, roughly 91% of them detected only once. In total, the top ten clones hold around 2% of the sample. Thawed, overnight-rested PBMC were stained with GMM-loaded CD1B tetramer, a Live/Dead dye and anti-CD3, then sorted on a FACS Aria II. The CD1B tetramers were loaded with C32 glucose monomycolate that had been purified from Rhodococcus equi. Material: CD1b-GMM tetramer-negative cells sorted from PBMCs. The sample's cell subset or site, from its label and the paper: T cells not binding CD1B-GMM tetramer, sorted from same donor. The receptor set was obtained from an adult woman with latent tuberculosis.

The J gene is TRBJ1-4, the V gene TRBV5-1; D unresolved. The V gene's germline CDR1 is SGHRS and CDR2 YFSETQ. The V and J ends lost 5 bases and 5 bases respectively, with 10 bases between them. The CDR3 has 13 amino acids. The CDR3: CASRTGPNEKLFF. CDR3 bases: TGCGCCAGCAGAACTGGGCCAAATGAAAAACTGTTTTTT. The full variable domain, in which reference TRBV5-1 and TRBJ1-4 provide the parts outside the CDR3, is KAGVTQTPRYLIKTRGQQVTLSCSPISGHRSVSWYQQTPGQGLQFLFEYFSETQRNKGNFPGRFSGRQFSNSRSEMNVSTLELGDSALYLCASRTGPNEKLFFGSGTQLSVL.

The chain employs TRBV9 and TRBJ2-1; 11 positions match TRBD2. Losses at the gene ends were 3 bases for V and 8 bases for J; bases not matched to a gene: 7. The CDR3 length is 15 residues. Germline values: CDR1 SGDLS, CDR2 YYNGEE. The DNA for the CDR3 is TGTGCCAGCAGCGCCCTAGCGGGGGGCGCCGATGAGCAGTTCTTC. Its translation: CASSALAGGADEQFF.

J is TRBJ1-2 and V is TRBV28, with D tentatively TRBD1 (5 bases). Germline loops: CDR1 MDHEN, CDR2 SYDVKM. The CDR3 extends over 16 amino acids. The CDR3, as DNA: TGTGTCGCGGCGGGGGTAAAAGGATCATCGCCCTATGGCTACACCTTC. This gives the protein CVAAGVKGSSPYGYTF.

V gene TRBV11-3 combines with J gene TRBJ2-1; 9 nucleotides match TRBD2. The trim removed 1 base at V and 2 bases at J, leaving 0 bases unmatched. Germline V CDR1 and CDR2: SGHNT, YENEEA. The CDR3 is 15 residues long. The CDR3 DNA follows: TGTGCCAGCAGCTTAGGCGGGGGGGCCTACAATGAGCAGTTCTTC. Encoded protein: CASSLGGGAYNEQFF.

A word on this clone: Relative to the germline gene, one junction end is altered; a read error may explain this. The chain links TRBV7-7 to TRBJ2-7, with 9 bases identical to TRBD1. CDR1 and CDR2 (germline): SSHAT, FNYEAQ (reference sequence). The CDR3 spans 15 residues. In DNA form, the CDR3 reads TGTGCTAGCAGCGCAGGGACAGGGCGATCCTACGAGCAGTACTTC. This sequence encodes CASSAGTGRSYEQYF.

The V gene is TRBV5-6, the J gene TRBJ2-7, with 8 nucleotides matching TRBD1. V lost 2 bases, J lost 0 bases, and 7 bases stayed unmatched. From germline, CDR1 is SGHDT and CDR2 YYEEEE. The CDR3 spans 16 residues. The CDR3 coding sequence is TGTGCCAGCAGCTTATCCGGGACAGGAGACTCCTACGAGCAGTACTTC. Translated, it gives CASSLSGTGDSYEQYF.

The chain carries TRBV2 and TRBJ1-2; D gene ambiguous. Germline CDR1 reads SNHLY; CDR2 reads FYNNEI. The CDR3 runs 12 residues. V lost 8 bases to trimming and J lost 4 bases, with 11 bases between them. The CDR3 DNA reads TGTGCCAGCCAAACTCTAACCTATGGCTACACCTTC. Protein: CASQTLTYGYTF.

This chain joins TRBV29-1 and TRBJ2-3, with 7 bases lining up with TRBD1. Germline assignment: CDR1 SQVTM and CDR2 ANQGSEA. This CDR3 contains 13 residues. J was trimmed by 3 bases and V by 6 bases; bases with no gene match: 6. The CDR3 reads CSVAGTVTDTQYF. Written as DNA, the CDR3 is TGCAGCGTCGCCGGGACAGTAACAGATACGCAGTATTTT.

The rearrangement links TRBV28 to TRBJ1-5; perhaps TRBD1 as D (6 bases). The CDR3 contains 18 residues. Germline V gene sequence: CDR1 MDHEN, CDR2 SYDVKM. V was clipped by 7 bases and J by 4 bases, with 26 bases between them. CDR3 amino acids: CASKHLPTGPISNQPQHF. In nucleotides, the CDR3 is TGTGCCAGCAAACACCTACCGACAGGTCCTATCTCTAATCAGCCCCAGCATTTT.

This chain connects TRBV6-6 to TRBJ2-1; 10 positions agree with TRBD1. Trimming removed 7 bases from V and 6 bases from J; junction bases left unmatched: 6. Germline V CDR1 and CDR2: MNHNY, SVGAGI (reference sequence). The CDR3 has 14 residues. CDR3 protein: CASTDRQGANEQFF. The CDR3 DNA reads as TGTGCCAGCACCGATCGACAGGGGGCCAATGAGCAGTTCTTC.

This clone was counted between two and nine times. The gene calls are TRBV2 and TRBJ2-2, with D possibly TRBD1 on 6 matching bases. Deletions cut 6 bases from V and 2 bases from J, with 10 bases between. Germline-derived CDR1 and CDR2 are SNHLY and FYNNEI. The CDR3 loop spans 14 amino acids. The CDR3 bases are TGTGCCAGCAGGCGGACAGCTAACACCGGGGAGCTGTTTTTT. It specifies CASRRTANTGELFF.